This TCR beta chain was sequenced during a study of blood T cell repertoires in COVID-19 (dated by TCRdb to the early 2020s). Regarding the research as a whole: Samples from collaborators originated in the United States, Italy and Spain and spanned both the acute and convalescent phases of COVID-19. A de-identified subject ID, COVID-19 status, age in years and sex were almost always included in the sample metadata. Samples came from the ongoing ImmuneRACE study (first 160 participants) plus 1,254 subjects from 6 global collaborators. The material from the prospective study consisted of cDNA or gDNA derived from T cells, B-cell-depleted T cells, or PBMCs. Where available, HLA class I and class II types were obtained from metadata supplied by the sample provider rather than from assay-based typing. Deeply sampled blood TCRbeta repertoires from subjects exposed to, actively infected with, or recovered from COVID-19 were included in the dataset. The repertoires were made available in a free public database intended to serve as a resource for research on the immune response to SARS-CoV-2.

In the case of this clone: Its antigen remains unidentified. No much larger clonotype is one base removed from it; base qualities were not supplied.

TCRbeta CDR3 regions were amplified from genomic DNA by means of the immunoSEQ Assay, a bias-controlled multiplex PCR. The original pipeline was this. The number of nucleated cells in each sample was estimated from the amplification of reference gene primers within the assay. To quantify the absolute abundance of each unique TCRbeta CDR3 rearrangement, sequence reads were collapsed and filtered. For each sample, productive Simpson clonality was calculated as the square root of Simpson's diversity index over productive rearrangements. TCRdb re-hosts the immuneACCESS table, in-frame sequences only. Its copies lack some clones; in the studies checked, an unresolved V gene accounts for under half of them, and the cause for the rest is not known. D and trimming come from the DNA, and the V and J calls and clone size come from that table. The sample records more than 350,000 clones, 80% to 90% of which are singletons. The ten top clones hold 1% of the sample.

Participants in the prospective study were enrolled through a virtual design, were aged roughly 18 to 100 years, and lived in 24 United States geographic areas. In the prospective study, cohorts were assigned on the basis of participant-reported clinical history obtained from a screening survey and a study questionnaire. For ImmuneRACE Cohort 3, a participant was defined as recovered based on two consecutive negative NP/OP PCR tests, clearance by a healthcare professional, or resolution of symptoms. In the prospective study, mobile phlebotomists collected whole blood, serum and a nasopharyngeal or oropharyngeal swab from each participant. Over an approximately 2-month period, participants in the prospective study had the option of providing additional blood draws and questionnaires. Before DNA extraction, prospective study blood samples were shipped either frozen or at room temperature. Broad study findings and their caveats: Clinical and demographic metadata were provided uncurated, with the amount varying by source and participant.

V loses 0 bases of germline sequence and J loses 0 bases, and the interval between the two ends is 6 bases. The CDR3, cysteine through phenylalanine, is 14 amino acids long. Only the CDR3 DNA is retained, 42 bases long and in frame from the first base. The germline V gene provides CDR1 SGDLS and CDR2 YYNGEE. Sequenced input: PBMCs or T cells enriched from blood (not recorded which). The TCR sequence derives from a man aged 18 to 29 who had recovered from COVID-19. The sequence is built from TRBV9 and TRBJ2-5; TRBD2 could be the D gene, as 5 bases match. The CDR3 here reads CASSVGENQETQYF. At the DNA level, the sequence is TGTGCCAGCAGCGTAGGGGAGAACCAAGAGACCCAGTACTTC.